Listed here are 18 T cell receptor beta chains from one sample, sequenced in a study of OX40 agonist ivuxolimab in advanced cancers. Assay: immunoSEQ multiplex PCR; the TCRdb copy retains only in-frame clones and omits some. The data contain some 62,000 clones, around four fifths of them seen just once; the ten biggest clones take up 3.7%. Sequences were derived from CD4+ or CD8+ T cells sorted from blood, sampled in a trial of the OX40 agonist ivuxolimab. The receptors shown here come from an adult with an advanced solid tumor such as melanoma, head and neck, liver or kidney cancer.

CDR3 sequence (DNA): TGTGCCAGCAGTTTCGCGGGGGAGGAGCAGTACTTC. The encoded protein is CASSFAGEEQYF. The chain employs TRBV28 and TRBJ2-7; the match to TRBD2 covers 7 bases. With 3 bases clipped from V and 7 bases from J, the junction kept 3 bases outside the gene matches. The CDR3 consists of 12 residues. Germline assignment: CDR1 MDHEN and CDR2 SYDVKM.

This chain uses TRBV11-2 with TRBJ1-1; D is perhaps TRBD1 (6 bases). V was trimmed by 4 bases and J by 0 bases, leaving 12 bases between them. This CDR3 region has 15 residues. The V gene's germline CDR1 is SGHAT and CDR2 FQNNGV. CDR3 amino acids: CASSSFDRMNTEAFF. CDR3 in DNA: TGTGCCAGCAGCTCGTTCGACAGGATGAACACTGAAGCTTTCTTT.

The chain carries TRBV7-3 and TRBJ2-1; unclear D gene. Germline-derived CDR1 and CDR2 are SGHTA and FQGTGA. Trimming took off 5 bases at V and 3 bases at J, with 8 bases between the two ends. The CDR3 extends over 13 amino acids. CDR3 DNA sequence: TGTGCCAGCAGCATTACCCTCTACAATGAGCAGTTCTTC. Amino acids: CASSITLYNEQFF.

This chain links TRBV5-5 with TRBJ1-2; perhaps TRBD1 as D (5 bases). Trimming took off 0 bases at V and 7 bases at J, with 10 bases between the two ends. Per germline, CDR1 SGHKS and CDR2 YYEKEE (reference sequence). The CDR3 has 13 residues. CDR3 coding DNA: TGTGCCAGCAGCTTGGGGCGGGACGGTGGCTACACCTTC. Translation gives CASSLGRDGGYTF.

The rearrangement uses TRBV7-8 and TRBJ2-1, with D perhaps matching TRBD2 (5 bases). The CDR3 has 17 amino acids. Trimming took 5 bases from V and 2 from J, leaving 19 bases between them. Germline CDR1 is SGHVS and CDR2 is FQNEAQ. CDR3 nucleotides: TGTGCCAGCAGCACTCAGCGGTGGTACACCACCTACAATGAGCAGTTCTTC. This codes for CASSTQRWYTTYNEQFF.

The V and J genes are TRBV4-1 and TRBJ2-5; 10 nucleotides agree with TRBD2. The V segment lost 0 bases and the J segment 4 bases; nucleotides outside the gene matches: 5. The CDR3 is made up of 16 amino acids. Per germline, CDR1 MGHRA and CDR2 YSYEKL. The CDR3 loop is CASSQETSGKGETQYF. CDR3 coding DNA: TGCGCCAGCAGCCAAGAAACTAGCGGGAAGGGAGAGACCCAGTACTTC.

The rearrangement links TRBV16 to TRBJ2-1, with a tentative D call TRBD2 (5 bases). The CDR3 extends over 12 amino acids. Trimming stripped 4 bases from V and 5 bases from J, with 6 bases between. Looked up from germline, CDR1 is KGHSY and CDR2 is FQNENV. For the CDR3, the DNA is TGTGCCAGCAGCCCGGGGAACAATGAGCAGTTCTTC. It is translated as CASSPGNNEQFF. Full variable domain (remainder filled in from reference TRBV16 and TRBJ2-1): GEEVAQTPKHLVRGEGQKAKLYCAPIKGHSYVFWYQQVLKNEFKFLISFQNENVFDETGMPKERFSAKCLPNSPCSLEIQATKLEDSAVYFCASSPGNNEQFFGPGTRLTVL.

V gene TRBV6-5 combines with J gene TRBJ2-1, with D possibly being TRBD2 (5 bases). The CDR3 sequence is 14 residues long. V was shortened by 0 bases and J by 6 bases, with 9 bases between the two germline ends. Germline V CDR1 and CDR2: MNHEY, SVGAGI. The CDR3 region is CASSYSGVGNEQFF. DNA of the CDR3: TGTGCCAGCAGTTACTCGGGAGTGGGCAATGAGCAGTTCTTC.

CDR3 protein: CASSMSGEDNQPQHF. CDR3 sequence (DNA): TGTGCCAGTAGTATGTCCGGGGAGGACAATCAGCCCCAGCATTTT. This chain uses TRBV19 with TRBJ1-5; D gene ambiguous. The CDR3 covers 15 residues. Germline V CDR1 and CDR2: LNHDA, SQIVND (reference sequence). V was cut by 3 bases and J by 3 bases, with 12 bases left in between. Full variable domain (missing parts from reference TRBV19 and TRBJ1-5): DGGITQSPKYLFRKEGQNVTLSCEQNLNHDAMYWYRQDPGQGLRLIYYSQIVNDFQKGDIAEGYSVSREKKESFPLTVTSAQKNPTAFYLCASSMSGEDNQPQHFGDGTRLSIL.

The chain uses TRBV5-4 and TRBJ2-3, with 8 bases that match TRBD2. The germline V gene encodes CDR1 SGHNT and CDR2 YYREEE (reference sequence). The CDR3 is 15 residues long. V was pared by 0 bases and J by 8 bases, with 8 bases of the junction left unmatched. The CDR3 loop is CASSLVSSGSSTQYF. CDR3 in DNA: TGTGCCAGCAGCTTGGTGTCCAGCGGGAGCTCTACGCAGTATTTT.

The CDR3 here is CASSSRNTEAFF. As DNA, the CDR3 is TGTGCCAGCTCCTCAAGGAACACTGAAGCTTTCTTT. J is TRBJ1-1 and V is TRBV18; no clear D. V was clipped by 6 bases and J by 1 base, with 6 bases between them. CDR3 length equals 12 residues. The V gene's germline CDR1 is KGHSH and CDR2 LQKENI.

This clone was found once. V usage is TRBV28 and J usage is TRBJ1-2; no clear D gene. Germline CDR1 reads MDHEN; CDR2 reads SYDVKM. V lost 7 bases, J lost 0 bases, and 9 bases lay in between. CDR3 length: 13 residues. The CDR3 reads CASNREANYGYTF. CDR3 sequence (DNA): TGTGCCAGCAACCGAGAAGCTAACTATGGCTACACCTTC.

The gene calls are TRBV4-1 and TRBJ1-5; weak D call: TRBD1 (5 bases). Germline CDR1 is MGHRA and CDR2 is YSYEKL. The length of the CDR3 is 20 residues. V was pared by 1 base and J by 0 bases, with 22 bases between. As DNA, the CDR3 is TGCGCCAGCAGCCAAGTCCACATTCCCGGGACCGCCATTAGCAATCAGCCCCAGCATTTT. This encodes CASSQVHIPGTAISNQPQHF.

The chain joins TRBV5-1 to TRBJ1-2; maybe TRBD1 (5 bases). CDR1 is SGHRS, CDR2 YFSETQ, per germline. V lost 3 bases and J 6 bases, leaving 15 bases between the germline ends. The CDR3 runs 14 residues. CDR3 region: CASSWDDSIDGYTF. As DNA, the CDR3 is TGCGCCAGCAGCTGGGACGATTCTATAGATGGCTACACCTTC.

The chain employs TRBV19 and TRBJ2-3; D remains unclear. Between the trimmed V and J ends, which lost 5 bases and 1 base, there was a span of 7 bases. Germline CDR1 reads LNHDA; CDR2 reads SQIVND (reference sequence). There are 13 residues in the CDR3. The CDR3 nucleotides read TGTGCCAGTAGTTTCATAGGCACAGATACGCAGTATTTT. This gives the protein CASSFIGTDTQYF. The full variable domain, completed using reference TRBV19 and TRBJ2-3, is DGGITQSPKYLFRKEGQNVTLSCEQNLNHDAMYWYRQDPGQGLRLIYYSQIVNDFQKGDIAEGYSVSREKKESFPLTVTSAQKNPTAFYLCASSFIGTDTQYFGPGTRLTVL.

This clone was recorded once. This chain uses TRBV11-3 with TRBJ2-7; no clear D gene. The CDR3 is 13 residues long. V was trimmed by 0 bases and J by 6 bases, leaving 9 bases between them. Germline CDR1 is SGHNT and CDR2 is YENEEA. The CDR3 region is CASSLEDQREQYF. CDR3 nucleotide sequence: TGTGCCAGCAGCTTAGAAGACCAGCGCGAGCAGTACTTC. Together with reference TRBV11-3 and TRBJ2-7, the CDR3 gives the full variable domain: EAGVVQSPRYKIIEKKQPVAFWCNPISGHNTLYWYLQNLGQGPELLIRYENEEAVDDSQLPKDRFSAERLKGVDSTLKIQPAELGDSAVYLCASSLEDQREQYFGPGTRLTVT.

This chain links TRBV7-9 with TRBJ2-3, with a weak D call TRBD1 (6 bases). Germline V CDR1 and CDR2: SEHNR, FQNEAQ (reference sequence). Trimming stripped 5 bases from V and 3 bases from J, with 21 bases between. CDR3 length equals 17 residues. The CDR3 nucleotides are TGTGCCAGCAGCCCAACTCGGGACATCAGACGGACAGATACGCAGTATTTT. It translates to CASSPTRDIRRTDTQYF.

This chain links TRBV9 with TRBJ2-1; D perhaps matches TRBD2 (6 bases). V was cut by 0 bases and J by 0 bases, with 16 bases left in between. This CDR3 has 18 residues. The germline CDR1 and CDR2 sequences are SGDLS and YYNGEE. CDR3 amino acids: CASSVVVGGLSSYNEQFF. CDR3 DNA sequence: TGTGCCAGCAGCGTAGTAGTGGGGGGACTCAGCTCCTACAATGAGCAGTTCTTC.